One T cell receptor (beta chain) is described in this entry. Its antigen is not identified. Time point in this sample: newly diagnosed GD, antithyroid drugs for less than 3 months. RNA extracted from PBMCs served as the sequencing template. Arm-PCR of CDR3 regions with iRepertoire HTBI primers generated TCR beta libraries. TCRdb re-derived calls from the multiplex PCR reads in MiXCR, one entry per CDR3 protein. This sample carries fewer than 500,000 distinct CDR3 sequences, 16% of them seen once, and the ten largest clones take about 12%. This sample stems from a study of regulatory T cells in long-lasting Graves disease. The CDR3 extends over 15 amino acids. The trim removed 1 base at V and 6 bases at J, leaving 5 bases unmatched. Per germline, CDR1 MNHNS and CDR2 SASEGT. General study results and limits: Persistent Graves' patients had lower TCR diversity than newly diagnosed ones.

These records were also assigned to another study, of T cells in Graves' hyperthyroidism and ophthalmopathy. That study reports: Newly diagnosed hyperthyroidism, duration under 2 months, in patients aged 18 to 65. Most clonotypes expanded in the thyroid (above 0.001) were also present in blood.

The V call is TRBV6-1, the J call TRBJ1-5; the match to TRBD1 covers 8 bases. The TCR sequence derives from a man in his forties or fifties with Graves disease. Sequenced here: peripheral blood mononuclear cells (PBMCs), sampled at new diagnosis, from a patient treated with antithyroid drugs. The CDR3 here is CASSEVDRAGQPQHF. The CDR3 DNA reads TGTGCCAGCAGTGAAGTGGACAGGGCAGGTCAGCCCCAGCATTTT.